This passage covers 20 T cell receptor beta chains from one sample sequenced in a study of T cells after yellow fever vaccination. A single record per CDR3 protein comes from TCRdb applying MiXCR to the 5' RACE reads. The table shows 300,000 to 350,000 distinct CDR3 sequences, with roughly 4.3% occurring only once. Source: PBMCs, taken 5 days after the yellow fever booster vaccination. Source of these receptors: a man in his late teens or twenties who received the YFV17D yellow fever vaccine.

This clonotype was found a few times. J is TRBJ2-5 and V is TRBV6-2 or TRBV6-3; 9 nucleotides match TRBD1. Germline CDR1 MNHEY, CDR2 SVGEGT. This CDR3 has 13 amino acids. Germline trimming cut 11 bases from V and 4 bases from J; bases unmatched to any gene: 8. The CDR3 DNA reads as TGTGCCTTGAGGGACAGGGCGACAGAGACCCAGTACTTC. Translating it yields CALRDRATETQYF.

This clonotype turned up a few times. V and J are TRBV10-3 and TRBJ2-2; D possibly uses TRBD1 or TRBD2 (5 bases each). The V and J ends lost 10 bases and 5 bases respectively, with 20 bases between them. The CDR3 covers 15 residues. Germline assignment: CDR1 ENHRY and CDR2 SYGVKD. CDR3 region: CATALRDRRTGELFF. CDR3 coding DNA: TGTGCCACCGCTCTCCGGGACCGCCGAACCGGGGAGCTGTTTTTT.

The rearrangement links TRBV10-3 to TRBJ2-2; unclear D gene. V lost 7 bases and J 6 bases, leaving 42 bases between the germline ends. Germline CDR1 reads ENHRY; CDR2 reads SYGVKD. There are 23 residues in the CDR3. CDR3 amino acids: CAINSAHVWVGIGSDGGSGELFF. The CDR3 DNA is TGTGCCATCAACTCGGCGCACGTTTGGGTCGGTATTGGGTCAGACGGCGGTTCCGGGGAGCTGTTTTTT.

The rearrangement uses TRBV5-1 and TRBJ2-5; unclear D gene. Germline lookup yields CDR1 SGHRS and CDR2 YFSETQ. The CDR3 spans 13 residues. Trimming left V 2 bases short and J 3 bases short, with 8 bases between. DNA of the CDR3: TGCGCCAGCAGCTTTTACGCGGAAGAGACCCAGTACTTC. The encoded protein is CASSFYAEETQYF. Full variable domain (missing parts from reference TRBV5-1 and TRBJ2-5): KAGVTQTPRYLIKTRGQQVTLSCSPISGHRSVSWYQQTPGQGLQFLFEYFSETQRNKGNFPGRFSGRQFSNSRSEMNVSTLELGDSALYLCASSFYAEETQYFGPGTRLLVL.

CDR3 loop: CASSLTSSGRGTGELFF. The CDR3 DNA reads TGTGCCAGCAGTTTGACCTCTAGCGGGAGGGGCACCGGGGAGCTGTTTTTT. The chain combines TRBV6-2 or TRBV6-3 with TRBJ2-2, with 12 bases fitting TRBD2. The V gene's germline CDR1 is MNHEY and CDR2 SVGEGT. After removal of 4 bases from V and 4 bases from J, the junction contained 7 bases not matched to a gene. CDR3 length equals 17 residues.

The rearrangement links TRBV10-3 to TRBJ1-3; D is uncertain. The CDR3 extends over 13 amino acids. The V end lost 10 bases, the J end lost 0 bases, and 10 bases lay between the germline ends. Germline V gene data show CDR1 as ENHRY and CDR2 as SYGVKD. CDR3 in amino acids: CATLANSGNTIYF. CDR3 sequence (DNA): TGTGCCACCCTGGCCAACTCTGGAAACACCATATATTTT.

V is TRBV10-3 and J is TRBJ1-5, with D unclear. Germline values: CDR1 ENHRY, CDR2 SYGVKD. There are 16 residues in the CDR3. The V gene lost 3 bases and the J gene lost 0 bases, with 12 bases spanning the gap. The CDR3 nucleotides are TGTGCCATCAGTGAATTTCAGCTTTATAGCAATCAGCCCCAGCATTTT. Its protein is CAISEFQLYSNQPQHF.

The gene calls are TRBV7-2 and TRBJ1-6; tentative D call: TRBD1 (5 bases). The length of the CDR3 is 16 residues. CDR1 and CDR2 (germline): SGHTA, FQGNSA. The ends were cut back, 5 bases at V and 10 bases at J, with 21 bases in the middle. CDR3 sequence: CASSLNRDSKTSPLHF. CDR3 DNA sequence: TGTGCCAGCAGCCTAAACCGGGACTCCAAGACATCACCCCTCCACTTT.

This clonotype has a count of ten or more. CDR3 sequence reads: CATSEKTGGSRDYTF. CDR3 nucleotide sequence: TGTGCCACCAGTGAGAAAACGGGAGGCTCCAGGGACTACACCTTC. The V gene is TRBV24-1, the J gene TRBJ1-2, with D perhaps matching TRBD1 (5 bases). The germline gives CDR1 KGHDR, CDR2 SFDVKD. The CDR3 covers 15 residues. V was cut by 4 bases and J by 10 bases, with 21 bases left in between.

The genes are TRBV20-1 and TRBJ2-2, with D possibly TRBD2 on 6 matching bases. The CDR3 totals 14 residues. Germline assignment: CDR1 DFQATT and CDR2 SNEGSKA (reference sequence). V gave up 3 bases and J gave up 1 base, with 9 bases separating them. This CDR3 is CSASFGGNTGELFF. The CDR3 nucleotides read TGCAGTGCTAGTTTCGGGGGGAACACCGGGGAGCTGTTTTTT.

This clonotype has a handful of counts. The chain has TRBV12-3 or TRBV12-4 and TRBJ2-1; D is possibly TRBD1 or TRBD2 (6 bases each). This CDR3 has 12 residues. The V and J ends lost 6 bases and 8 bases respectively, with 11 bases between them. The CDR3 spells CASRQGGDEQFF. CDR3 in DNA: TGTGCCAGCAGACAGGGAGGCGATGAGCAGTTCTTC.

This clonotype was detected only a few times. This chain uses TRBV7-2 with TRBJ2-7; D not resolved. V was pared by 0 bases and J by 4 bases, with 7 bases between. CDR1 is SGHTA, CDR2 FQGNSA, per germline. There are 13 residues in the CDR3. As DNA, the CDR3 is TGTGCCAGCAGCTTAGCCTACCCTTACGAGCAGTACGTC. This gives the protein CASSLAYPYEQYV.

This rearrangement joins TRBV4-3 to TRBJ1-5; D remains ambiguous. V was shortened by 4 bases and J by 5 bases, with 12 bases between the two germline ends. The CDR3 has 14 residues. The V gene's germline CDR1 is LGHNA and CDR2 YSLEER. Written as DNA, the CDR3 is TGCGCCAGCAGCCCGGTGACAACCGATCAGCCCCAGCATTTT. As protein: CASSPVTTDQPQHF.

This clonotype has a count of ten or more. This sequence joins TRBV7-9 and TRBJ2-7; D possibly matches TRBD1 or TRBD2 (5 bases each). Trimming took 4 bases from V and 6 from J, leaving 13 bases between them. The CDR3 has 13 residues. Germline V CDR1 and CDR2: SEHNR, FQNEAQ (reference sequence). The CDR3 spells CASSSLGTGEQYF. The CDR3 DNA follows: TGTGCCAGCAGCTCACTAGGGACCGGCGAGCAGTACTTC.

The chain combines TRBV6-1 with TRBJ2-4; possible D gene TRBD1, 5 bases. The CDR3 contains 16 residues. Trimming cost V 2 bases and J 2 bases, with 13 bases left between them. Germline V gene lookup returns CDR1 MNHNS and CDR2 SASEGT. The CDR3 DNA reads TGTGCCAGCAGTGAAAGGACACCCCGGACCAAAAACATTCAGTACTTC. Translated, it gives CASSERTPRTKNIQYF.

This clonotype appeared many times. The rearrangement uses TRBV5-6 and TRBJ2-5; possible D gene TRBD2, 5 bases. Looked up from germline, CDR1 is SGHDT and CDR2 is YYEEEE. The CDR3 is 14 amino acids. V was pared by 4 bases and J by 1 base, with 11 bases between. The CDR3 protein is CASSEEAGQETQYF. CDR3 DNA: TGTGCCAGCAGCGAGGAGGCGGGCCAAGAGACCCAGTACTTC.

Many counts were recorded for this clonotype. The chain uses TRBV7-2 and TRBJ2-5; 7 positions agree with TRBD1. Germline loops: CDR1 SGHTA, CDR2 FQGNSA. The CDR3 runs to 15 residues. Unmatched junction bases numbered 13, after V lost 5 bases and J lost 7 bases. The CDR3 is CASSPSRTGPGTQYF. CDR3 DNA: TGTGCCAGCAGCCCGTCCCGGACAGGTCCAGGGACCCAGTACTTC. The full variable domain, in which reference TRBV7-2 and TRBJ2-5 provide the parts outside the CDR3, is GAGVSQSPSNKVTEKGKDVELRCDPISGHTALYWYRQSLGQGLEFLIYFQGNSAPDKSGLPSDRFSAERTGGSVSTLTIQRTQQEDSAVYLCASSPSRTGPGTQYFGPGTRLLVL.

This clonotype showed up just a few times. The chain carries TRBV6-6 and TRBJ2-7, with D perhaps being TRBD1 or TRBD2 (6 bases each). The V gene's germline CDR1 is MNHNY and CDR2 SVGAGI (reference sequence). The CDR3 is 15 residues long. V lost 8 bases, J lost 0 bases, and 17 bases lay in between. The CDR3 DNA sequence: TGTGCCAGCTCAGTTAGAGGGGGGATCTCCTACGAGCAGTACTTC. As protein: CASSVRGGISYEQYF.

Many counts were recorded for this clonotype. The chain has TRBV6-5 and TRBJ2-1; 8 positions agree with TRBD2. The germline V gene has CDR1 MNHEY and CDR2 SVGAGI. J was trimmed by 6 bases and V by 8 bases; bases with no gene match: 6. The CDR3 is 13 residues long. Here the CDR3 reads CASGAGGSNEQFF. CDR3 sequence (DNA): TGTGCCAGCGGTGCGGGGGGTTCCAATGAGCAGTTCTTC.

In its sample, this clonotype was seen many times. The chain carries TRBV6-5 and TRBJ1-6, with a possible D match to TRBD1 (5 bases). Germline lookup yields CDR1 MNHEY and CDR2 SVGAGI. The V and J ends lost 2 bases and 7 bases respectively, with 9 bases between them. The CDR3 sequence is 14 residues long. The CDR3 loop reads CASSYGAGNSPLHF. The CDR3 DNA is TGTGCCAGCAGTTACGGGGCGGGAAATTCACCCCTCCACTTT.